One and the same sample provided the 12 T cell receptor beta chains below, sequenced in a study of cytotoxic CD8 clonotypes in ibrutinib-treated CLL. Libraries were prepared by immunoSEQ multiplex PCR; TCRdb keeps only in-frame clonotypes and omits some of them. This table has some 290,000 clones, about 77% appearing once. The material sequenced was PBMCs, taken before ibrutinib treatment. The receptors come from a human donor with chronic lymphocytic leukemia.

This clone has just one count. The V call is TRBV7-3, the J call TRBJ1-3; D not certain. In germline, CDR1 is SGHTA, CDR2 FQGTGA. The CDR3 has 13 amino acids. V lost 5 bases, J lost 0 bases, and 5 bases lay in between. The CDR3 protein is CASSPSSGNTIYF. Written as DNA, the CDR3 is TGTGCCAGCAGCCCATCCTCTGGAAACACCATATATTTT.

The sample holds a few counts of this clone. The rearrangement links TRBV30 to TRBJ1-5; D possibly corresponds to TRBD1 (5 bases). The germline gives CDR1 GTSNPN, CDR2 SVGIG (reference sequence). V lost 4 bases to trimming and J lost 4 bases, with 14 bases between them. The CDR3 extends over 14 amino acids. The CDR3 reads CAWNQGGANQPQHF. For the CDR3, the DNA is TGTGCCTGGAATCAGGGTGGTGCGAATCAGCCCCAGCATTTT. Using reference TRBV30 and TRBJ1-5 for the parts outside the CDR3, the full variable domain is SQTIHQWPATLVQPVGSPLSLECTVEGTSNPNLYWYRQAAGRGLQLLFYSVGIGQISSEVPQNLSASRPQDRQFILSSKKLLLSDSGFYLCAWNQGGANQPQHFGDGTRLSIL.

The chain recombines TRBV11-2 with TRBJ2-7; either TRBD1 or TRBD2 may supply D (5 bases each). V lost 5 bases to trimming and J lost 6 bases, with 11 bases between them. Germline V gene sequence: CDR1 SGHAT, CDR2 FQNNGV. The CDR3 length is 12 residues. CDR3 bases: TGTGCCAGCAGCATCCGGGGACGCGAGCAGTACTTC. The encoded protein is CASSIRGREQYF. Together with reference TRBV11-2 and TRBJ2-7, the CDR3 gives the full variable domain: EAGVAQSPRYKIIEKRQSVAFWCNPISGHATLYWYQQILGQGPKLLIQFQNNGVVDDSQLPKDRFSAERLKGVDSTLKIQPAKLEDSAVYLCASSIRGREQYFGPGTRLTVT.

V and J are TRBV14 and TRBJ2-2, with 11 nucleotides matching TRBD2. The CDR3 is 18 residues long. Trimming removed 1 base from V and 7 bases from J; junction bases left unmatched: 11. Germline lookup yields CDR1 SGHDN and CDR2 FVKESK. The CDR3, as DNA: TGTGCCAGCAGCCAAGCTAGAATAGCGGGAGGGCCCATCGGGGAGCTGTTTTTT. Translated: CASSQARIAGGPIGELFF.

A single count supports this clone. This chain joins TRBV28 and TRBJ2-4; D not resolved. This CDR3 has 14 residues. CDR1 and CDR2 from the germline V gene are MDHEN and SYDVKM. The V end was cut by 8 bases, the J end by 3 bases, with 14 bases between. DNA of the CDR3: TGTGCCAGCTTGCCCGGGTCTGACAAAAACATTCAGTACTTC. Protein sequence: CASLPGSDKNIQYF.

The chain joins TRBV28 to TRBJ1-4; D gene uncertain. Looked up from germline, CDR1 is MDHEN and CDR2 is SYDVKM. The V end was cut by 2 bases, the J end by 7 bases, with 14 bases between. The CDR3 has 15 residues. This chain's CDR3 is CASSLGRQKSEKLFF. In DNA, the CDR3 is TGTGCCAGCAGTTTAGGGCGGCAGAAAAGTGAAAAACTGTTTTTT. Together with reference TRBV28 and TRBJ1-4, the CDR3 gives the full variable domain: DVKVTQSSRYLVKRTGEKVFLECVQDMDHENMFWYRQDPGLGLRLIYFSYDVKMKEKGDIPEGYSVSREKKERFSLILESASTNQTSMYLCASSLGRQKSEKLFFGSGTQLSVL.

CDR3 residues: CAWSVFRGSNAYTF. The CDR3 DNA sequence: TGTGCCTGGAGTGTATTCAGGGGGAGCAATGCCTACACCTTC. This chain links TRBV30 with TRBJ1-2; 7 bases match TRBD1. The CDR3 covers 14 residues. V gave up 0 bases and J gave up 10 bases; unmatched junction bases: 11. Germline lookup yields CDR1 GTSNPN and CDR2 SVGIG (reference sequence).

The rearrangement joins TRBV29-1 to TRBJ2-1; 14 bases line up with TRBD2. Germline lookup yields CDR1 SQVTM and CDR2 ANQGSEA. This CDR3 has 14 residues. V lost 5 bases to trimming and J lost 7 bases; unmatched junction nucleotides: 4. CDR3 loop: CSVRGLAGENEQFF. In DNA, the CDR3 is TGCAGCGTTCGGGGACTAGCGGGGGAAAATGAGCAGTTCTTC.

The chain has TRBV6-1 and TRBJ2-7; TRBD2 aligns across 13 bases. The CDR3 runs to 13 residues. From germline, CDR1 is MNHNS and CDR2 SASEGT. V dropped 6 bases and J dropped 7; count of bases not matched to a gene: 3. The CDR3: CASRTSGGPEQYF. CDR3 bases: TGTGCCAGCAGGACTAGCGGGGGGCCGGAGCAGTACTTC.

The chain joins TRBV27 to TRBJ2-1, with 10 nucleotides matching TRBD1. CDR1 and CDR2 from the germline V gene are MNHEY and SMNVEV (reference sequence). J was trimmed by 1 base and V by 5 bases; bases with no gene match: 8. The CDR3 runs 17 residues. The CDR3 is CASSRDRGRNSYNEQFF. The CDR3 DNA sequence: TGTGCCAGCAGTCGCGACAGGGGGCGGAATTCCTACAATGAGCAGTTCTTC.

This clone came up a few times. The J gene is TRBJ1-5, the V gene TRBV9; 8 bases map to TRBD1. In germline, CDR1 is SGDLS, CDR2 YYNGEE. V shed 4 bases, J shed 6 bases, and the junction held 6 bases outside the gene matches. The CDR3 is made up of 14 amino acids. This chain's CDR3 is CASSLGQGSQPQHF. The CDR3 DNA follows: TGTGCCAGCAGCCTCGGACAGGGAAGTCAGCCCCAGCATTTT.

The V and J genes are TRBV14 and TRBJ1-2, with D hard to call. Germline values: CDR1 SGHDN, CDR2 FVKESK. This CDR3 has 13 amino acids. Trimming left V 3 bases short and J 4 bases short, with 9 bases between. The DNA of the CDR3 is TGTGCCAGCAGCCAGAACCCCGCCTATGGCTACACCTTC. This encodes CASSQNPAYGYTF.